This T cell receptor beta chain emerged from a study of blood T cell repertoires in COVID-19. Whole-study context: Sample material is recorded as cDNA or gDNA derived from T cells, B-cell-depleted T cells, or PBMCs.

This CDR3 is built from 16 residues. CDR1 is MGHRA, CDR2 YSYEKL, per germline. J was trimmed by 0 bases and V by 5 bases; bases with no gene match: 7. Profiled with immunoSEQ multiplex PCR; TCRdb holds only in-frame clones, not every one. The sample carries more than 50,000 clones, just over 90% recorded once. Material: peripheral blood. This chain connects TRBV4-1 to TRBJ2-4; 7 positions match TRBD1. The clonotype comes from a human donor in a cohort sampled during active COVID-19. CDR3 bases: TGCGCCAGCAGCTGGGGACAGAAATTAGCCAAAAACATTCAGTACTTC. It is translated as CASSWGQKLAKNIQYF.